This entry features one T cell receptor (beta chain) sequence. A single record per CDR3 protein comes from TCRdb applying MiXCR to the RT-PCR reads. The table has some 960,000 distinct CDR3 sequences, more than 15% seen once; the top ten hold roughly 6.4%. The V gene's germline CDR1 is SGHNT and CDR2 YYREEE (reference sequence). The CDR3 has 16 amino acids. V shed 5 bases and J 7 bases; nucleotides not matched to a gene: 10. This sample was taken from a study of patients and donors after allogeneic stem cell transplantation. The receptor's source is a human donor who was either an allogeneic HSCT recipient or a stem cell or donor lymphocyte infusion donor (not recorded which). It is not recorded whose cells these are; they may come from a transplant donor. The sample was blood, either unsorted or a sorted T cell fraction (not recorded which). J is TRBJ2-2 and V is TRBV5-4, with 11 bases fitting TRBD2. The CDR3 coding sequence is TGTGCCAGCAGACCCCGAGGTGGGACTAGCGGCGGGGAGCTGTTTTTT. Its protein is CASRPRGGTSGGELFF.